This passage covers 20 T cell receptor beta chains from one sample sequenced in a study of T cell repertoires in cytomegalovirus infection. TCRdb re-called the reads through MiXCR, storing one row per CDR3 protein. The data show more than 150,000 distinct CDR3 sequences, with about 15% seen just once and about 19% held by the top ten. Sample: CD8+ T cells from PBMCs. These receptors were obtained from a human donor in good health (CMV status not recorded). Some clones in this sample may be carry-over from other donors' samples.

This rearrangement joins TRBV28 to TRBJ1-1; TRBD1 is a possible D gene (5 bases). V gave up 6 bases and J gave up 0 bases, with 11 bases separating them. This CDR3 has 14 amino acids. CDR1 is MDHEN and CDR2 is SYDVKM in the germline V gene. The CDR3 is CASREQDMNTEAFF. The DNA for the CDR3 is TGTGCCAGCAGGGAACAGGACATGAACACTGAAGCTTTCTTT. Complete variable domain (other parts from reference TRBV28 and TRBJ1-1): DVKVTQSSRYLVKRTGEKVFLECVQDMDHENMFWYRQDPGLGLRLIYFSYDVKMKEKGDIPEGYSVSREKKERFSLILESASTNQTSMYLCASREQDMNTEAFFGQGTRLTVV.

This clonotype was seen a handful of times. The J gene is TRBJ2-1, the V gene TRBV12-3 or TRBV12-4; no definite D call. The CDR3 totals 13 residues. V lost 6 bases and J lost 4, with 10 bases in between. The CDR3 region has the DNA TGTGCCAGCAGCCCCGACAAATACAATGAGCAGTTCTTC. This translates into CASSPDKYNEQFF.

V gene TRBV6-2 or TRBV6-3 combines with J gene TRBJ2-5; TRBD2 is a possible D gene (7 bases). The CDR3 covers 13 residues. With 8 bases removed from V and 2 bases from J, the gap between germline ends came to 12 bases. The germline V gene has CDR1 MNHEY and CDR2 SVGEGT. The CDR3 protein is CASSRGGQETQYF. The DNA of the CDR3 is TGTGCCAGCTCCAGGGGAGGGCAAGAGACCCAGTACTTC.

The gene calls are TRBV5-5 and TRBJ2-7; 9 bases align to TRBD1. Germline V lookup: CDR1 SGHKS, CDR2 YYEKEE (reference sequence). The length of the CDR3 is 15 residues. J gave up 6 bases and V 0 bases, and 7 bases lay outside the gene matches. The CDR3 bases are TGTGCCAGCAGCTTGGCCGGAGACAGGGGGGCCGAGCAGTACTTC. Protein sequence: CASSLAGDRGAEQYF.

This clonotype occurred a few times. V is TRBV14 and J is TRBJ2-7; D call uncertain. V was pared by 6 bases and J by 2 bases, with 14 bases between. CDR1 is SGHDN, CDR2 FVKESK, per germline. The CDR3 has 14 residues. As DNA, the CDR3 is TGTGCCAGCAGTCCCGCAGAGATCCCCTACGAGCAGTACTTC. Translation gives CASSPAEIPYEQYF.

CDR3 amino acids: CASSFSAYEQYF. In DNA, the CDR3 is TGTGCCAGCAGCTTTTCGGCTTACGAGCAGTACTTC. V is TRBV7-9 and J is TRBJ2-7; D is unresolved. The ends were cut back, 3 bases at V and 4 bases at J, with 7 bases in the middle. Germline V gene lookup returns CDR1 SEHNR and CDR2 FQNEAQ (reference sequence). The CDR3 consists of 12 residues.

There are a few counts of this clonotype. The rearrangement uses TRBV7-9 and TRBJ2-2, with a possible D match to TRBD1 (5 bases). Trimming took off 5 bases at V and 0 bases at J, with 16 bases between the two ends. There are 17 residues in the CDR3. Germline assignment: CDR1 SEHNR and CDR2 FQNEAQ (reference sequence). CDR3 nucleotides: TGTGCCAGCAGCCGATACGCCACAGGTCCGAACACCGGGGAGCTGTTTTTT. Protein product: CASSRYATGPNTGELFF.

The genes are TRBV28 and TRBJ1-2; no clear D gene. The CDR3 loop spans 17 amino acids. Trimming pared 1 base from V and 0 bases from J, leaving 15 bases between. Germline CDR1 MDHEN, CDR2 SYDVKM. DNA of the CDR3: TGTGCCAGCAGTTTATCCTCCGTGGCAGAGCCTAACTATGGCTACACCTTC. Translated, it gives CASSLSSVAEPNYGYTF.

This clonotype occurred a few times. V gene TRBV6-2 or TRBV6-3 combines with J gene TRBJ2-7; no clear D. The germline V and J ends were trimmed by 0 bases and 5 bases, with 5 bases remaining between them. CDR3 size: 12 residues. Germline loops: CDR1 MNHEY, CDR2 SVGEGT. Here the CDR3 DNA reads TGTGCCAGCAGTTACTCGAAAAACGAGCAGTACTTC. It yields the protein CASSYSKNEQYF.

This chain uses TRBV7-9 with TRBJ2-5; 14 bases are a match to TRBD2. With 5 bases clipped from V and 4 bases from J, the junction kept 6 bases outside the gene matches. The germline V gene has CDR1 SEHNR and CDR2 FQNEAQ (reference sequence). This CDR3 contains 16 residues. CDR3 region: CASSVRLAGGLETQYF. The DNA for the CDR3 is TGTGCCAGCAGCGTCAGACTAGCGGGAGGGTTAGAGACCCAGTACTTC.

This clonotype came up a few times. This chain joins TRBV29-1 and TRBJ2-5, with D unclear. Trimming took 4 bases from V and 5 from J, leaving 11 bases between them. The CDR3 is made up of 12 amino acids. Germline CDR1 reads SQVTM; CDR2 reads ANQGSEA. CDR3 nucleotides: TGCAGCGTTGTTGCCCCGGTGGAGACCCAGTACTTC. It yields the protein CSVVAPVETQYF. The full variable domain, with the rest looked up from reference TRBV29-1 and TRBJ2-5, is SAVISQKPSRDICQRGTSLTIQCQVDSQVTMMFWYRQQPGQSLTLIATANQGSEATYESGFVIDKFPISRPNLTFSTLTVSNMSPEDSSIYLCSVVAPVETQYFGPGTRLLVL.

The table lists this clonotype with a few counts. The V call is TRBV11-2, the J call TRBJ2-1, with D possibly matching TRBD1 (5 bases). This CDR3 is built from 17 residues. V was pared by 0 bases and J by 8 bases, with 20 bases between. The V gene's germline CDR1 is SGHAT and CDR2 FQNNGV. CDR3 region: CASSLEGRRVVRDEQFF. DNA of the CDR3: TGTGCCAGCAGCTTAGAAGGGCGCAGGGTGGTCCGCGATGAGCAGTTCTTC.

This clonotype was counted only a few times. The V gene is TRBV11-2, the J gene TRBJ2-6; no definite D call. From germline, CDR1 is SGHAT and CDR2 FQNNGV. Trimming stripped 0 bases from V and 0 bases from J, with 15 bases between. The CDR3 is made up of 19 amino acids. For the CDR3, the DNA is TGTGCCAGCAGCTTAGATCTGAAAGGGCCGGCCTCTGGGGCCAACGTCCTGACTTTC. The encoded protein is CASSLDLKGPASGANVLTF.

The CDR3 region is CASRVGRTNTGELFF. The DNA for the CDR3 is TGTGCCAGTAGAGTCGGACGGACGAACACCGGGGAGCTGTTTTTT. This chain uses TRBV19 with TRBJ2-2; D uncertain. This CDR3 has 15 amino acids. CDR1 and CDR2 from the germline V gene are LNHDA and SQIVND (reference sequence). Trimming left V 6 bases short and J 0 bases short, with 11 bases between.

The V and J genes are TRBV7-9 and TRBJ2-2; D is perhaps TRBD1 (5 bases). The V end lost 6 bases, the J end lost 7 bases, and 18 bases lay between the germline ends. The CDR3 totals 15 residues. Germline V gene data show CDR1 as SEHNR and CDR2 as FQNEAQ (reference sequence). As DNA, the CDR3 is TGTGCCAGCAGGGTCAGGGATGACCGTGTCGGGGAGCTGTTTTTT. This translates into CASRVRDDRVGELFF.

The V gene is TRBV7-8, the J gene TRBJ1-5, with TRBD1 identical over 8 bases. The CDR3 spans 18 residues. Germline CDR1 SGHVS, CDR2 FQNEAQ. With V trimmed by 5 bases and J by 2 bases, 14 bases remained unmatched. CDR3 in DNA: TGTGCCAGCAGCCCGGTGGGGGCAGGGGGCTGGGGCAATCAGCCCCAGCATTTT. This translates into CASSPVGAGGWGNQPQHF.

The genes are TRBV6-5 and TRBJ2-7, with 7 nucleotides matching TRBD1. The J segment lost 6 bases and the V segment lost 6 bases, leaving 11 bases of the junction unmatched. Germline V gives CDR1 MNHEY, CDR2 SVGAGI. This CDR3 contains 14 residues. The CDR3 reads CASSQGPGGAEQYF. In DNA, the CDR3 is TGTGCCAGCAGCCAAGGACCAGGGGGAGCCGAGCAGTACTTC.

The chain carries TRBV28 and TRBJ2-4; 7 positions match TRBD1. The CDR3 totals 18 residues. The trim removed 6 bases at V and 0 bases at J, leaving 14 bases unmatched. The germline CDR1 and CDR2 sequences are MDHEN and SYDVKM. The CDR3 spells CASSSGTEPTLAKNIQYF. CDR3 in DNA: TGTGCCAGCAGCTCGGGGACAGAACCGACCTTAGCCAAAAACATTCAGTACTTC.

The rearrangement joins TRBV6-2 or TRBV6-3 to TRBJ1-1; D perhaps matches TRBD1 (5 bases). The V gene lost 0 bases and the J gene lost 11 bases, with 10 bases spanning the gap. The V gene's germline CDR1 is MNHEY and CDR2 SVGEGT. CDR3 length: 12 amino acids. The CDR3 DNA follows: TGTGCCAGCAGTTACTCCAGGGAAGGGGCTTTCTTT. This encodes CASSYSREGAFF.

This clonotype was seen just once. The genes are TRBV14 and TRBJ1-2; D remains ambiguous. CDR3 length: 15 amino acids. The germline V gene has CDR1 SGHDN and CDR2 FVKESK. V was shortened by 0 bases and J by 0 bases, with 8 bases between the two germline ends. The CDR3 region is CASSQEASPNYGYTF. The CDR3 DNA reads TGTGCCAGCAGCCAAGAGGCCTCTCCTAACTATGGCTACACCTTC.